These T cell receptor beta chains were read from a single sample in a study of shared clonotypes between healthy human individuals. TCRdb keeps only in-frame clones here, not all; method: immunoSEQ multiplex PCR. The sample holds approximately 650,000 clones, around 95% seen once. Sequenced: naive CD8+ T cells sorted from blood. The receptors here all came from a woman aged 25-40 years in good health. The CDR3 runs from the conserved cysteine through the conserved F or W. Fields, in order: D gene, V gene, J gene, CDR3 length, CDR3 protein, CDR3 DNA. D genes are given only for firm matches.

d_gene: TRBD2
v_gene: TRBV5-1
j_gene: TRBJ2-1
len: 18
CDR3aa: CASSWGTSGSRAYNEQFF
CDR3nt: TGCGCCAGCAGTTGGGGGACTAGCGGGAGCCGGGCTTACAATGAGCAGTTCTTC

d_gene: .
v_gene: TRBV7-8
j_gene: TRBJ2-1
len: 15
CDR3aa: CASSPRGGSYNEQFF
CDR3nt: TGTGCCAGCAGCCCCCGGGGCGGAAGCTACAATGAGCAGTTCTTC

d_gene: .
v_gene: TRBV27
j_gene: TRBJ2-7
len: 13
CDR3aa: CASSFTSSYEQYF
CDR3nt: TGTGCCAGCAGTTTCACTAGCTCCTACGAGCAGTACTTC

d_gene: .
v_gene: TRBV2
j_gene: TRBJ2-2
len: 12
CDR3aa: CASPRDTGELFF
CDR3nt: TGTGCCTCCCCGCGGGACACCGGGGAGCTGTTTTTT

d_gene: .
v_gene: TRBV11-2
j_gene: TRBJ2-2
len: 13
CDR3aa: CASSFLSTGELFF
CDR3nt: TGTGCCAGCAGCTTTCTGAGCACCGGGGAGCTGTTTTTT

d_gene: TRBD2
v_gene: TRBV27
j_gene: TRBJ2-7
len: 14
CDR3aa: CASSLQRESGEQYF
CDR3nt: TGTGCCAGCAGTTTACAGCGGGAGAGTGGCGAGCAGTACTTC

d_gene: TRBD1
v_gene: TRBV19
j_gene: TRBJ2-7
len: 14
CDR3aa: CASSFGTGYYEQYF
CDR3nt: TGTGCCAGTAGTTTCGGGACAGGGTATTACGAGCAGTACTTC

d_gene: .
v_gene: TRBV11-2
j_gene: TRBJ2-1
len: 13
CDR3aa: CASSLWKYNEQFF
CDR3nt: TGTGCCAGCAGCTTATGGAAATACAATGAGCAGTTCTTC

d_gene: TRBD1
v_gene: TRBV7-2
j_gene: TRBJ2-3
len: 14
CDR3aa: CASRAGTGGDTQYF
CDR3nt: TGTGCCAGCAGAGCCGGGACAGGGGGGGACACGCAGTATTTT

d_gene: TRBD2
v_gene: TRBV7-8
j_gene: TRBJ2-7
len: 15
CDR3aa: CASSFLAGDSYEQYF
CDR3nt: TGTGCCAGCAGCTTCCTAGCGGGAGATTCCTACGAGCAGTACTTC

d_gene: .
v_gene: TRBV5-6
j_gene: TRBJ1-2
len: 15
CDR3aa: CASSLDPGAYYGYTF
CDR3nt: TGTGCCAGCAGCTTGGATCCGGGGGCTTACTATGGCTACACCTTC

d_gene: .
v_gene: TRBV27
j_gene: TRBJ2-2
len: 13
CDR3aa: CATMTQGVGELFF
CDR3nt: TGTGCCACCATGACTCAGGGTGTCGGGGAGCTGTTTTTT

d_gene: .
v_gene: TRBV5-1
j_gene: TRBJ2-1
len: 16
CDR3aa: CASSPDRPGAYNEQFF
CDR3nt: TGCGCCAGCAGCCCCGACAGGCCGGGGGCCTACAATGAGCAGTTCTTC

d_gene: TRBD1
v_gene: TRBV5-5
j_gene: TRBJ2-7
len: 16
CDR3aa: CASSFGTGARGYEQYF
CDR3nt: TGTGCCAGCAGCTTCGGGACAGGGGCTAGAGGCTACGAGCAGTACTTC

d_gene: TRBD2
v_gene: TRBV5-6
j_gene: TRBJ2-7
len: 15
CDR3aa: CASSLGLAGEYEQYF
CDR3nt: TGTGCCAGCAGCTTGGGGCTAGCGGGAGAGTACGAGCAGTACTTC

d_gene: TRBD1
v_gene: TRBV2
j_gene: TRBJ1-4
len: 14
CDR3aa: CASRDRGVNEKLFF
CDR3nt: TGTGCCAGCAGAGACAGGGGCGTTAATGAAAAACTGTTTTTT

d_gene: .
v_gene: TRBV19
j_gene: TRBJ2-2
len: 12
CDR3aa: CASRGTTGELFF
CDR3nt: TGTGCCAGTAGAGGGACCACCGGGGAGCTGTTTTTT

d_gene: TRBD2
v_gene: TRBV14
j_gene: TRBJ2-7
len: 13
CDR3aa: CASSPGLGYEQYF
CDR3nt: TGTGCCAGCAGCCCCGGACTAGGCTACGAGCAGTACTTC